Listed below are T cell receptor beta chains from one sample, sequenced in a study of identifying expanded T cells in peripheral blood. Profiling relied on immunoSEQ multiplex PCR, and the TCRdb table lists in-frame clones only, not all of them. The sample yields approximately 58,000 clones, around four fifths seen once. Sequencing was performed on blood. The source is a person aged 18-70 years in good health. Each CDR3 is given with its conserved first and last residue. The D gene is left open where the match is weak. Not all rows give a size; the values are once, few, many and, for expanded clones, a class.

14,-,TRBV19,-,TRBJ1-5,TGTGCCAGTAGTATAGGCCAATTCAATCAGCCCCAGCATTTT,CASSIGQFNQPQHF
16,-,TRBV10-2,-,TRBJ1-5,TGCGCCAGCAGTCTACAGGGCGTTGGGAGCAATCAGCCCCAGCATTTT,CASSLQGVGSNQPQHF
16,-,TRBV15,TRBD2,TRBJ2-3,TGTGCCACCAGCAGGACTAGCGGGCAGCTCACAGATACGCAGTATTTT,CATSRTSGQLTDTQYF
13,-,TRBV12-5,-,TRBJ1-5,TGTGCTAGTGGTTTAGGCCGGGATCAGCCCCAGCATTTT,CASGLGRDQPQHF
12,-,TRBV18,-,TRBJ2-1,TGTGCCAGCTCACCAGGGAGCGGTGAGCAGTTCTTC,CASSPGSGEQFF
13,-,TRBV5-6,-,TRBJ1-2,TGTGCCAGCAGCCCTGGTCGGGACTATGGCTACACCTTC,CASSPGRDYGYTF
15,few,TRBV5-5,-,TRBJ1-1,TGTGCCAGCAGCTCCGCGGGGGGCATGAACACTGAAGCTTTCTTT,CASSSAGGMNTEAFF
16,-,TRBV18,-,TRBJ1-3,TGTGCCAGCTCACCACAGGTCCGAAGCTCTGGAAACACCATATATTTT,CASSPQVRSSGNTIYF
12,-,TRBV30,TRBD1,TRBJ1-1,TGTGCCTGGAGCGGGTCAGGGGGTGAAGCTTTCTTT,CAWSGSGGEAFF
15,-,TRBV7-2,TRBD1,TRBJ2-7,TGTGCCAGCAGCTTAGGACAGGGGGCAGTGAGGGAGCAGTACTTC,CASSLGQGAVREQYF
13,-,TRBV19,TRBD1,TRBJ1-2,TGTGCCAGTAGCCGGGGACAGGTAAATGGCTACACCTTC,CASSRGQVNGYTF
11,many,TRBV27,-,TRBJ2-3,TGTGCCAGCAGTTTCGGGGATACGCAGTATTTT,CASSFGDTQYF
11,-,TRBV11-3,-,TRBJ2-3,TGTGCCAGCAGCCTTTTGGATACGCAGTATTTT,CASSLLDTQYF
14,few,TRBV7-9,-,TRBJ2-2,TGTGCCAGCAGCCCGACCGTAAACGGCGGGGAGCTGTTTTTT,CASSPTVNGGELFF
13,-,TRBV5-1,TRBD1,TRBJ1-1,TGCGCCAGCAGCGGGGGACAGGGCTCTGAAGCTTTCTTT,CASSGGQGSEAFF
15,-,TRBV5-1,-,TRBJ1-1,TGCGCCAGCAGCTTGGTAGGGACGGTGAACACTGAAGCTTTCTTT,CASSLVGTVNTEAFF
18,-,TRBV9,TRBD1,TRBJ2-6,TGTGCCAGCAGCGTAGGACAGGGGTCAATCTCTGGGGCCAACGTCCTGACTTTC,CASSVGQGSISGANVLTF
14,-,TRBV4-2,TRBD2,TRBJ2-1,TGTGCCAGCAGCCAAGAGGGGGGGGTCGGTGAGCAGTTCTTC,CASSQEGGVGEQFF
14,-,TRBV18,-,TRBJ2-5,TGTGCCAGCTCACTGGGTCCTGCGGGGGAGACCCAGTACTTC,CASSLGPAGETQYF
17,-,TRBV9,TRBD1,TRBJ2-2,TGTGCCAGCAGCGTATGGGACAGCCGATCGAACACCGGGGAGCTGTTTTTT,CASSVWDSRSNTGELFF
15,-,TRBV18,-,TRBJ1-3,TGTGCCAGCTCGCCCCGGAGGGACTCTGGAAACACCATATATTTT,CASSPRRDSGNTIYF
16,-,TRBV5-4,TRBD1,TRBJ1-4,TGTGCCAGCAGCCCTGGACAGGGCGGATGGAATGAAAAACTGTTTTTT,CASSPGQGGWNEKLFF
12,once,TRBV7-6,-,TRBJ2-5,TGTGCCAGCAGCTTAGTGATGGAGACCCAGTACTTC,CASSLVMETQYF
13,-,TRBV19,TRBD1,TRBJ1-1,TGTGCCTGCGGGGGACAGATGAACACTGAAGCTTTCTTT,CACGGQMNTEAFF
16,-,TRBV19,TRBD1,TRBJ1-1,TGTGCCAGTAGTGGTTGGGACAGGGGGCCGAGGACTGAAGCTTTCTTT,CASSGWDRGPRTEAFF
18,-,TRBV6-1,-,TRBJ1-2,TGTGCCAGCAGTGAAGCCCCCGAGGGGGGGCTCTTGGACTATGGCTACACCTTC,CASSEAPEGGLLDYGYTF
13,few,TRBV30,TRBD1,TRBJ1-2,TGTGCCTGGAGCCGGGACAGCCTCTATGGCTACACCTTC,CAWSRDSLYGYTF
18,-,TRBV4-2,TRBD2,TRBJ2-7,TGTGCCAGCAGCCAAGACCTTCCGGGACTAGCGGCCTCCTACGAGCAGTACTTC,CASSQDLPGLAASYEQYF
12,-,TRBV27,-,TRBJ2-1,TGTGCCAGCAGTGGATTCGACAATGAGCAGTTCTTC,CASSGFDNEQFF
14,-,TRBV5-1,-,TRBJ1-2,TGCGCCAGCAGCTCGGACGGAGCCCTCTATGGCTACACCTTC,CASSSDGALYGYTF
16,-,TRBV6-4,-,TRBJ1-1,TGTGCCAGCAGTGACTCGAGTCGGAGTGGTTGGACTGAAGCTTTCTTT,CASSDSSRSGWTEAFF
11,-,TRBV19,-,TRBJ2-7,TGTGCCAGTAGTATTGGTTACGAGCAGTACTTC,CASSIGYEQYF
16,-,TRBV5-1,TRBD1,TRBJ2-7,TGCGCCAGCAGCTTGGGACGTCGGCAGGGGGCCTACGAGCAGTACTTC,CASSLGRRQGAYEQYF
13,-,TRBV6-5,-,TRBJ1-4,TGTGCCAGCAGATCGGGTGCTAATGAAAAACTGTTTTTT,CASRSGANEKLFF
13,-,TRBV29-1,-,TRBJ2-3,TGCAGCATGACGACGACCGGACCAGATACGCAGTATTTT,CSMTTTGPDTQYF
15,few,TRBV11-2,-,TRBJ2-5,TGTGCCAGCAGCTTTGGCCTAGTAGGACGGGAGACCCAGTACTTC,CASSFGLVGRETQYF
15,-,TRBV9,-,TRBJ1-4,TGTGCCAGCAGCGCCACCGCCGCAACTAATGAAAAACTGTTTTTT,CASSATAATNEKLFF
14,-,TRBV7-9,TRBD1,TRBJ1-6,TGTGCCAGCACGAGCCGGGACAGCTCATCACCCCTCCACTTT,CASTSRDSSSPLHF
13,once,TRBV11-2,-,TRBJ2-5,TGTGCCAGCAGCTTAGGAGGCCAAGAGACCCAGTACTTC,CASSLGGQETQYF
13,-,TRBV10-3,-,TRBJ1-4,TGTGCCATCAGCCAGGGACTTGATGAAAAACTGTTTTTT,CAISQGLDEKLFF
16,-,TRBV6-6,-,TRBJ1-5,TGTGCCAGCAGTTTCCGCGGGATGGGGGGCAATCAGCCCCAGCATTTT,CASSFRGMGGNQPQHF
13,-,TRBV6-6,-,TRBJ1-4,TGTGCCAGCAGAGTAACAGGGAGTGAAAAACTGTTTTTT,CASRVTGSEKLFF